The sequence of this T cell receptor (beta chain) was determined in a study of blood T cell repertoires in COVID-19. Libraries were prepared by immunoSEQ multiplex PCR; TCRdb keeps only in-frame clonotypes and omits some of them. Here the sample spans 400,000 to 450,000 clones, roughly 88% being singletons. Trimming shortened V by 2 bases and J by 5 bases, and 9 bases separated the two germline ends. Germline assignment: CDR1 GTSNPN and CDR2 SVGIG (reference sequence). The CDR3 contains 12 residues. The Seattle site enrolled patients during active infection and followed them longitudinally. Sequenced sample: peripheral blood. V and J are TRBV30 and TRBJ1-1, with a possible D match to TRBD1 (5 bases). The clonotype was recovered from a woman between 45 and 60 years old with COVID-19, enrolled during active disease. The CDR3 DNA reads TGTGCCTGGAGTTTTAGGGGAACTGAAGCTTTCTTT. Translated: CAWSFRGTEAFF.